The source of this TCR beta chain is a study of cytomegalovirus exposure and HLA in healthy donors. Across the whole study: In a later analysis, the 100 to 150 validation repertoires were reported to have used the same platform as the 600 to 700 first-cohort repertoires. Study findings and constraints: Researchers counted roughly 160 TCR beta chains as cytomegalovirus-associated.

Trimming took off 0 bases at V and 7 bases at J, with 10 bases between the two ends. Germline V lookup: CDR1 GTSNPN, CDR2 SVGIG (reference sequence). This CDR3 has 14 amino acids. Assay: immunoSEQ multiplex PCR; the TCRdb copy retains only in-frame clones and omits some. There are 150,000 to 200,000 clones in the sample; 86% occur only once, and about 1.6% lies in the top ten. In its sample, this clone was seen a few times. Its antigen remains unidentified. The sequenced material came from PBMCs. The clonotype originates from a woman in her late teens or twenties in good health and CMV-seronegative. V usage is TRBV30 and J usage is TRBJ1-6; D unclear. CDR3 in amino acids: CAWSVTASNSPLHF. The CDR3 coding sequence is TGTGCCTGGAGTGTAACAGCATCAAATTCACCCCTCCACTTT.